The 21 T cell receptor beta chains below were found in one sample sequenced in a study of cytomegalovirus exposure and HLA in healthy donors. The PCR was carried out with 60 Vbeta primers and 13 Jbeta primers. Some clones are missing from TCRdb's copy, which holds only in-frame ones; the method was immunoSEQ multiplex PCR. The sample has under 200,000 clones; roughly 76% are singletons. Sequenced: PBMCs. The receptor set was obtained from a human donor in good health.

CDR3 coding DNA: TGTGCCAGCAGTCTAGCGGGGGGGCGTACCGGGGAGCTGTTTTTT. Its translation: CASSLAGGRTGELFF. The chain recombines TRBV2 with TRBJ2-2, with 12 bases matching TRBD2. The CDR3 length is 15 residues. Germline CDR1 reads SNHLY; CDR2 reads FYNNEI. V lost 5 bases and J lost 5; bases outside the gene matches: 3.

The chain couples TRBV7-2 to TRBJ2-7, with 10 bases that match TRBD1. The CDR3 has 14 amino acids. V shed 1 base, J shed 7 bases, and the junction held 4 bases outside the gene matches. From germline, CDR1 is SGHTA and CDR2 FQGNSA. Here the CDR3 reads CASSLVGTGDEQYF. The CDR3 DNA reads TGTGCCAGCAGCTTAGTCGGGACAGGGGATGAGCAGTACTTC. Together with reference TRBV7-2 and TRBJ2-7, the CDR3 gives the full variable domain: GAGVSQSPSNKVTEKGKDVELRCDPISGHTALYWYRQSLGQGLEFLIYFQGNSAPDKSGLPSDRFSAERTGGSVSTLTIQRTQQEDSAVYLCASSLVGTGDEQYFGPGTRLTVT.

CDR3 in DNA: TGTGCCAGCAGCCCACTAGGGGGCCAGTACAATGAGCAGTTCTTC. Amino acid sequence: CASSPLGGQYNEQFF. The chain carries TRBV9 and TRBJ2-1, with 7 positions matching TRBD1. This CDR3 comprises 15 residues. Looked up from germline, CDR1 is SGDLS and CDR2 is YYNGEE. The trim removed 4 bases at V and 4 bases at J, leaving 8 bases unmatched. Based on the CDR3 plus reference TRBV9 and TRBJ2-1, the full variable domain is DSGVTQTPKHLITATGQRVTLRCSPRSGDLSVYWYQQSLDQGLQFLIQYYNGEERAKGNILERFSAQQFPDLHSELNLSSLELGDSALYFCASSPLGGQYNEQFFGPGTRLTVL.

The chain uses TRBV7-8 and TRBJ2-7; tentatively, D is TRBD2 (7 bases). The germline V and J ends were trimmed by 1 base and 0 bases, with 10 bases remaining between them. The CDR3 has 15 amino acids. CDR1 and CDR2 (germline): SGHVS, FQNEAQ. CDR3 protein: CASSLGEGVSYEQYF. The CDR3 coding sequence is TGTGCCAGCAGCTTAGGGGAGGGGGTCTCCTACGAGCAGTACTTC.

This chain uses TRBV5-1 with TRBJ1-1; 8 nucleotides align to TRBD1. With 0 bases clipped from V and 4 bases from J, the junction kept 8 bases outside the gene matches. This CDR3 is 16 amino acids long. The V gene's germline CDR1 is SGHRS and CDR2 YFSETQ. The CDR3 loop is CASSLEQGGVLTEAFF. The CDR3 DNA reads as TGCGCCAGCAGCTTGGAACAGGGGGGAGTACTCACTGAAGCTTTCTTT.

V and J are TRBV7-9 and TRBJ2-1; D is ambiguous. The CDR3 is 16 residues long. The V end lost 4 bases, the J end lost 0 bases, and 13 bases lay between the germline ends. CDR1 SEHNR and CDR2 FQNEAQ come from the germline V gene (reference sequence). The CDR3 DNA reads TGTGCCAGCAGCTCCGATGCCCACAGCTCCTACAATGAGCAGTTCTTC. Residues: CASSSDAHSSYNEQFF.

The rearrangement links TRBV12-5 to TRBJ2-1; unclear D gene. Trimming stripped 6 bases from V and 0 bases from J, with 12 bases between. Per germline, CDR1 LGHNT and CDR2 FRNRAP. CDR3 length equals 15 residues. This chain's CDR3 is CASGLSGSSYNEQFF. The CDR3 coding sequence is TGTGCTAGTGGGTTGTCAGGCAGCTCCTACAATGAGCAGTTCTTC.

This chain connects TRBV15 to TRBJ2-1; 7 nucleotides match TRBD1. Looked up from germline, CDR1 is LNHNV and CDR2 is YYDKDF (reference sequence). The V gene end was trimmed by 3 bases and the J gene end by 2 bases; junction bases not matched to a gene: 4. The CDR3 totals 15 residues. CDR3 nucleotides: TGTGCCACCAGCAGTCGGACAGGTCCCTACAATGAGCAGTTCTTC. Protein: CATSSRTGPYNEQFF.

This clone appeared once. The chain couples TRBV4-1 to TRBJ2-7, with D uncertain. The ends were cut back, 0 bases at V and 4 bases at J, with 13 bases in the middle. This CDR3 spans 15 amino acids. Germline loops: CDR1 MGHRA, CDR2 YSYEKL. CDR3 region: CASSQDSENSYEQYF. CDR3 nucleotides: TGCGCCAGCAGCCAAGATTCGGAGAACTCATACGAGCAGTACTTC.

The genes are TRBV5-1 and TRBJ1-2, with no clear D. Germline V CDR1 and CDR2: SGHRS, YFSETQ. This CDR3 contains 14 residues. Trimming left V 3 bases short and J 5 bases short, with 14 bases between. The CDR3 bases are TGCGCCAGCAGCTGGCTTGACACAAATTATGGCTACACCTTC. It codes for CASSWLDTNYGYTF.

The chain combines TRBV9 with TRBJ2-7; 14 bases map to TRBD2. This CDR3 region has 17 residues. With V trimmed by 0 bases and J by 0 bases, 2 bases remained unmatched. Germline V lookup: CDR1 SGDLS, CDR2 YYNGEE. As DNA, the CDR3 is TGTGCCAGCAGCGTAGGGACTAGCGGGGGGAGCTCCTACGAGCAGTACTTC. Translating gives CASSVGTSGGSSYEQYF.

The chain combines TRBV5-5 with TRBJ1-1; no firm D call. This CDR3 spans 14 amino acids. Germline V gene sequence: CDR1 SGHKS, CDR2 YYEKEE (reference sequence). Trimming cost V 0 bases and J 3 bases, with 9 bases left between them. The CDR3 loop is CASSLVARDTEAFF. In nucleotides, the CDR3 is TGTGCCAGCAGCTTGGTTGCGAGGGACACTGAAGCTTTCTTT.

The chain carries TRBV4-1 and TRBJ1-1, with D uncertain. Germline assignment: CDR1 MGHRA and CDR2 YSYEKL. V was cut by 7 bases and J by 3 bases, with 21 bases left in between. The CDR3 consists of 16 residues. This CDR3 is CASTNRGGLGHTEAFF. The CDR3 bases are TGCGCCAGCACAAACCGGGGAGGGCTGGGTCACACTGAAGCTTTCTTT.

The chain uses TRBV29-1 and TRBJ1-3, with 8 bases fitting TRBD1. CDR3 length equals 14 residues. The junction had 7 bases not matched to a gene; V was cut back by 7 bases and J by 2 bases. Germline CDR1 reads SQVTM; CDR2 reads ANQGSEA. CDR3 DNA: TGCAGCGCTTCAGGGGGCAAGGCTGGAAACACCATATATTTT. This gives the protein CSASGGKAGNTIYF.

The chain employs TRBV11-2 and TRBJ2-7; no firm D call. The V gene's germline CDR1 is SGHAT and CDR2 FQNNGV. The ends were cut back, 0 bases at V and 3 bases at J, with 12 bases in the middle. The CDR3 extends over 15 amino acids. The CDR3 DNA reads TGTGCCAGCAGCTTAGATCGGTCGAGCATCTACGAGCAGTACTTC. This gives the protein CASSLDRSSIYEQYF.

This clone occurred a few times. DNA for the CDR3: TGTGCCAGCAGGGGAGGTACTGAAGCTTTCTTT. Translating it yields CASRGGTEAFF. This rearrangement joins TRBV25-1 to TRBJ1-1; D gene uncertain. Germline V gene lookup returns CDR1 MGHDK and CDR2 SYGVNS. The CDR3 runs 11 residues. Between the trimmed V and J ends, which lost 6 bases and 5 bases, there was a span of 7 bases.

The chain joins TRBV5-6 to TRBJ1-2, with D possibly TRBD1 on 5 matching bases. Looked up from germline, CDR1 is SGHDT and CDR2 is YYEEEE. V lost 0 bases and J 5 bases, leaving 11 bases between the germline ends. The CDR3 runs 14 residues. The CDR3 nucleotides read TGTGCCAGCAGCTTGGTCGGGGACTCTTATGGCTACACCTTC. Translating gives CASSLVGDSYGYTF.

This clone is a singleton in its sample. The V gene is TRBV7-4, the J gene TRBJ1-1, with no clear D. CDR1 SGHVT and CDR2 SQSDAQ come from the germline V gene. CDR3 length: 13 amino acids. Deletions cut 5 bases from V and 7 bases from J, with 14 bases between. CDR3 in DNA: TGTGCCAGCAGCCGGGAGTGGCCATTTGAAGCTTTCTTT. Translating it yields CASSREWPFEAFF.

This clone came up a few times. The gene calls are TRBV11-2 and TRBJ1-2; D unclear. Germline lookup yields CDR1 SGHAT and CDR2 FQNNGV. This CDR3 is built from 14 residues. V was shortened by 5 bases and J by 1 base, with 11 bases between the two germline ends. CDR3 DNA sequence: TGTGCCAGCAGCCCCCCGGGGATTAACTATGGCTACACCTTC. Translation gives CASSPPGINYGYTF.

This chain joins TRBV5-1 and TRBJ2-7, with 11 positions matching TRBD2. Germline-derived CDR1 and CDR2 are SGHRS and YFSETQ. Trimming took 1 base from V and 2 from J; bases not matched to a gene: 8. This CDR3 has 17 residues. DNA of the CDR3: TGCGCCAGCAGCTTGTTGACTAGCGGGGATAAACCCTACGAGCAGTACTTC. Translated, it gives CASSLLTSGDKPYEQYF. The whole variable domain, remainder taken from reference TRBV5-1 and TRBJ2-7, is KAGVTQTPRYLIKTRGQQVTLSCSPISGHRSVSWYQQTPGQGLQFLFEYFSETQRNKGNFPGRFSGRQFSNSRSEMNVSTLELGDSALYLCASSLLTSGDKPYEQYFGPGTRLTVT.

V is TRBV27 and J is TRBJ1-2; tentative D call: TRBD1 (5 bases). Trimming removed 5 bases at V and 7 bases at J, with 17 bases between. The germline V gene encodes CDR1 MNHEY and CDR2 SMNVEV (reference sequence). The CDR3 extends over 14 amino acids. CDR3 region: CASSIPGGGRGYTF. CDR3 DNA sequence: TGTGCCAGCAGTATCCCCGGGGGAGGTCGTGGCTACACCTTC.